The 21 T cell receptor beta chains below come from one sample, sequenced in a study of cytomegalovirus exposure and HLA in healthy donors. This table comes from immunoSEQ multiplex PCR, and its TCRdb copy is limited to in-frame clones, with some not included. This table holds fewer than 300,000 clones, roughly 88% found once. The sequencing input was PBMCs. The receptor source for this set is a woman between 18 and 30 years old in good health and CMV-seronegative.

The CDR3: CASSADRGGDTQYF. DNA for the CDR3: TGTGCCAGCAGTGCGGACAGGGGTGGTGATACGCAGTATTTT. This chain uses TRBV27 with TRBJ2-3, with 9 positions matching TRBD1. Germline V lookup: CDR1 MNHEY, CDR2 SMNVEV (reference sequence). This CDR3 has 14 amino acids. The V segment lost 5 bases and the J segment 6 bases; nucleotides outside the gene matches: 6.

The V gene is TRBV28, the J gene TRBJ1-5; no clear D gene. The ends were cut back, 10 bases at V and 3 bases at J, with 16 bases in the middle. This CDR3 has 14 amino acids. Germline CDR1 is MDHEN and CDR2 is SYDVKM. The DNA for the CDR3 is TGTGCCACCTATGCGAGGGATGCCAATCAGCCCCAGCATTTT. Protein sequence: CATYARDANQPQHF. The full variable domain, in which reference TRBV28 and TRBJ1-5 provide the parts outside the CDR3, is DVKVTQSSRYLVKRTGEKVFLECVQDMDHENMFWYRQDPGLGLRLIYFSYDVKMKEKGDIPEGYSVSREKKERFSLILESASTNQTSMYLCATYARDANQPQHFGDGTRLSIL.

The chain uses TRBV6-5 and TRBJ1-6, with a weak D call TRBD1 (6 bases). Trimming removed 0 bases at V and 0 bases at J, with 6 bases between. The CDR3 contains 16 residues. CDR1 MNHEY and CDR2 SVGAGI come from the germline V gene. The CDR3 sequence is CASSYSQGSYNSPLHF. Here the CDR3 DNA reads TGTGCCAGCAGTTACTCACAGGGCTCCTATAATTCACCCCTCCACTTT.

This clone occurred once. The chain combines TRBV9 with TRBJ1-6, with 9 bases aligning to TRBD1. CDR1 is SGDLS and CDR2 is YYNGEE in the germline V gene. V lost 4 bases to trimming and J lost 9 bases; unmatched junction nucleotides: 5. The CDR3 is 14 amino acids. In DNA, the CDR3 is TGTGCCAGCAGCCCCGGGACAGGGTTTTCACCCCTCCACTTT. It specifies CASSPGTGFSPLHF.

This chain uses TRBV28 with TRBJ2-3; 9 bases agree with TRBD1. The germline V gene has CDR1 MDHEN and CDR2 SYDVKM. This CDR3 spans 14 amino acids. The V gene end was trimmed by 8 bases and the J gene end by 5 bases; junction bases not matched to a gene: 8. In DNA form, the CDR3 reads TGTGCCAGCTGCTGGACAGGGGTTAAAGATACGCAGTATTTT. Amino acids: CASCWTGVKDTQYF. Full variable domain (outside the CDR3, taken from reference TRBV28 and TRBJ2-3): DVKVTQSSRYLVKRTGEKVFLECVQDMDHENMFWYRQDPGLGLRLIYFSYDVKMKEKGDIPEGYSVSREKKERFSLILESASTNQTSMYLCASCWTGVKDTQYFGPGTRLTVL.

The chain joins TRBV28 to TRBJ1-2, with D perhaps TRBD1 (6 bases). The V gene lost 9 bases and the J gene lost 4 bases, with 9 bases spanning the gap. Germline assignment: CDR1 MDHEN and CDR2 SYDVKM. The CDR3 spans 11 residues. In DNA, the CDR3 is TGTGCCAGTGGACAGAGCTATGGCTACACCTTC. This gives the protein CASGQSYGYTF.

V gene TRBV7-9 combines with J gene TRBJ2-7, with unresolved D. The CDR3 length is 12 residues. Germline V gene data show CDR1 as SEHNR and CDR2 as FQNEAQ (reference sequence). The germline V and J ends were trimmed by 0 bases and 12 bases, with 12 bases remaining between them. CDR3 in amino acids: CASSLAIGEAYF. CDR3 DNA sequence: TGTGCCAGCAGCTTAGCGATTGGAGAGGCGTACTTC. Full variable domain (missing parts from reference TRBV7-9 and TRBJ2-7): DTGVSQNPRHKITKRGQNVTFRCDPISEHNRLYWYRQTLGQGPEFLTYFQNEAQLEKSRLLSDRFSAERPKGSFSTLEIQRTEQGDSAMYLCASSLAIGEAYFGPGTRLTVT.

The J gene is TRBJ2-3, the V gene TRBV28; TRBD2 aligns across 11 bases. The V gene's germline CDR1 is MDHEN and CDR2 SYDVKM. V lost 6 bases and J lost 5; bases outside the gene matches: 16. The CDR3 extends over 18 amino acids. The CDR3 coding sequence is TGTGCCAGCAGCCTTAGAGGCGTAGCGGGAGGGCCAGGAGATACGCAGTATTTT. It translates to CASSLRGVAGGPGDTQYF.

This chain uses TRBV4-3 with TRBJ2-1; 9 bases align to TRBD2. The CDR3 sequence is 18 residues long. Germline V gene lookup returns CDR1 LGHNA and CDR2 YSLEER. Trimming removed 0 bases from V and 7 bases from J; junction bases left unmatched: 13. The CDR3 loop is CASSQDGPLAGTTNEQFF. The DNA of the CDR3 is TGCGCCAGCAGCCAAGATGGCCCACTAGCGGGTACGACGAATGAGCAGTTCTTC.

In DNA form, the CDR3 reads TGTGCCAGCAGTTCCCAAACCTACGAGCAGTACTTC. It is translated as CASSSQTYEQYF. This chain connects TRBV28 to TRBJ2-7, with no clear D. V was cut by 4 bases and J by 2 bases, with 6 bases left in between. The CDR3 is 12 residues long. The germline V gene encodes CDR1 MDHEN and CDR2 SYDVKM.

The chain has TRBV25-1 and TRBJ1-5; D ambiguous. The CDR3 contains 16 residues. Per the germline V gene, CDR1 is MGHDK and CDR2 is SYGVNS. V dropped 1 base and J dropped 5 bases, with 15 bases sitting between them. The CDR3 region is CASSEFVGHKDQPQHF. CDR3 nucleotide sequence: TGTGCCAGCAGTGAATTCGTTGGTCACAAAGATCAGCCCCAGCATTTT.

This chain links TRBV18 with TRBJ2-3, with TRBD2 as a possible D gene (8 bases). This CDR3 has 17 residues. The germline V and J ends were trimmed by 8 bases and 3 bases, with 24 bases remaining between them. CDR1 and CDR2 from the germline V gene are KGHSH and LQKENI. CDR3: CASRYQGQRERTDTQYF. The CDR3 coding sequence is TGTGCCAGCCGCTACCAGGGACAGCGGGAGCGGACAGATACGCAGTATTTT.

The chain carries TRBV27 and TRBJ2-3, with 8 positions matching TRBD2. The CDR3 has 18 residues. The J segment lost 1 base and the V segment lost 8 bases, leaving 17 bases of the junction unmatched. CDR1 is MNHEY, CDR2 SMNVEV, per germline (reference sequence). This CDR3 is CASSRGASSGTRTDTQYF. The DNA of the CDR3 is TGTGCCAGCTCAAGAGGGGCTAGTAGCGGGACACGCACAGATACGCAGTATTTT.

The chain joins TRBV5-1 to TRBJ2-1; 12 nucleotides agree with TRBD1. Germline loops: CDR1 SGHRS, CDR2 YFSETQ. Trimming removed 4 bases from V and 9 bases from J; junction bases left unmatched: 8. The CDR3 runs 15 residues. The CDR3 DNA is TGCGCCAGCAGCCAAGCCGGGACAGGGGGCGTTGAGCAGTTCTTC. This encodes CASSQAGTGGVEQFF.

The V gene is TRBV19, the J gene TRBJ2-7, with a possible D match to TRBD2 (7 bases). Trimming pared 7 bases from V and 5 bases from J, leaving 15 bases between. CDR3 size: 13 residues. Germline CDR1 and CDR2: LNHDA and SQIVND (reference sequence). CDR3 region: CASKSGGGNEQYF. The CDR3 DNA is TGTGCCAGTAAGTCGGGGGGCGGGAACGAGCAGTACTTC.

This clone was seen only a few times. The gene calls are TRBV7-9 and TRBJ2-2, with 10 bases lining up with TRBD2. Germline CDR1 is SEHNR and CDR2 is FQNEAQ (reference sequence). V lost 5 bases, J lost 5 bases, and 8 bases stayed unmatched. This CDR3 contains 16 residues. CDR3 amino acids: CASSPSSGRGTGELFF. The CDR3 bases are TGTGCCAGCAGCCCCTCTAGCGGGAGAGGTACCGGGGAGCTGTTTTTT.

The chain has TRBV28 and TRBJ1-6; D not resolved. The CDR3 contains 11 residues. From germline, CDR1 is MDHEN and CDR2 SYDVKM. The germline V and J ends were trimmed by 4 bases and 9 bases, with 4 bases remaining between them. The CDR3 DNA is TGTGCCAGCAGTTATCGTTCACCCCTCCACTTT. It specifies CASSYRSPLHF.

The chain uses TRBV27 and TRBJ2-6, with 10 bases that match TRBD2. Trimming cost V 6 bases and J 3 bases; bases outside gene matches: 17. This CDR3 is built from 20 residues. CDR1 and CDR2 from the germline V gene are MNHEY and SMNVEV (reference sequence). The CDR3 DNA follows: TGTGCCAGCAGCGCGACCCCCAGGGCTAGCGGGAGCTATGGGGCCAACGTCCTGACTTTC. Translation gives CASSATPRASGSYGANVLTF.

The V gene is TRBV7-9, the J gene TRBJ2-3; TRBD2 matches at 10 bases. V shed 3 bases, J shed 2 bases, and the junction held 2 bases outside the gene matches. This CDR3 spans 15 amino acids. CDR1 is SEHNR, CDR2 FQNEAQ, per germline (reference sequence). The CDR3 here is CASSFTSGTTDTQYF. The CDR3 nucleotides are TGTGCCAGCAGCTTTACTAGCGGGACCACAGATACGCAGTATTTT.

V usage is TRBV13 and J usage is TRBJ2-1; TRBD2 agrees at 10 bases. The germline V gene encodes CDR1 PRHDT and CDR2 FYEKMQ (reference sequence). There are 18 residues in the CDR3. With V trimmed by 0 bases and J by 7 bases, 12 bases remained unmatched. The CDR3 coding sequence is TGTGCCAGCAGCTTAGGGCTAGCGGGAGCGTTGGGGAAAAATGAGCAGTTCTTC. It translates to CASSLGLAGALGKNEQFF.

J is TRBJ1-2 and V is TRBV19; 8 bases line up with TRBD1. With 5 bases clipped from V and 6 bases from J, the junction kept 11 bases outside the gene matches. The CDR3 length is 15 residues. CDR1 and CDR2 (germline): LNHDA, SQIVND (reference sequence). The CDR3, as DNA: TGTGCCAGTAGTGAGTTCGGACAGGGCCCTAATGGCTACACCTTC. Translating gives CASSEFGQGPNGYTF.